This T cell receptor beta chain was retrieved from a study of blood T cells in healthy people across ages. This CDR3 is built from 13 residues. The V end was cut by 2 bases, the J end by 2 bases, with 10 bases between. The germline CDR1 and CDR2 sequences are SQVTM and ANQGSEA. This clonotype was seen only once. With a J-beta primer mix and a sample-barcoded 5' primer, a second PCR ran about 7 to 12 cycles. In TCRdb, the 5' RACE reads were re-called with MiXCR into one record per CDR3 protein. The table shows 1 million or so distinct CDR3 sequences, with over 35% occurring only once. The source of this sequence is a woman between 55 and 75 years old in good health. The sample taken for sequencing was blood. The chain recombines TRBV29-1 with TRBJ2-7; D could derive from TRBD1 or TRBD2 (5 bases each). This chain's CDR3 is CSVESGTAYEQYF. The CDR3 DNA reads as TGCAGCGTTGAATCGGGGACGGCCTACGAGCAGTACTTC.